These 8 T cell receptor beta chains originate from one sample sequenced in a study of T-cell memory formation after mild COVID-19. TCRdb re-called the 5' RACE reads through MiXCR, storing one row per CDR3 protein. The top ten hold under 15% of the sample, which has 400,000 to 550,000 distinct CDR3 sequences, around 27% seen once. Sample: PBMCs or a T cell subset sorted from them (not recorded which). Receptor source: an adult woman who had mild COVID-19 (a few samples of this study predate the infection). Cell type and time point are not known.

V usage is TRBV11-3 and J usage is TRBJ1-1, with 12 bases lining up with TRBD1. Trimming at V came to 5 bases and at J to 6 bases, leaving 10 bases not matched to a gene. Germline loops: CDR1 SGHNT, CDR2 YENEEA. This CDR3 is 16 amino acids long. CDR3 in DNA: TGTGCCAGCAGCCCACGGGACAGGGGGCGCTTCGCTGAAGCTTTCTTT. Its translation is CASSPRDRGRFAEAFF. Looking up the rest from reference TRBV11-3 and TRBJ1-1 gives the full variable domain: EAGVVQSPRYKIIEKKQPVAFWCNPISGHNTLYWYLQNLGQGPELLIRYENEEAVDDSQLPKDRFSAERLKGVDSTLKIQPAELGDSAVYLCASSPRDRGRFAEAFFGQGTRLTVV.

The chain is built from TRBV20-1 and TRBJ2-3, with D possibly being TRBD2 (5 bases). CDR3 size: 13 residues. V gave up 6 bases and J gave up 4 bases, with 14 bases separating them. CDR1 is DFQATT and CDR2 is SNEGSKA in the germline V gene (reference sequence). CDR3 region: CSAPVAGSDTQYF. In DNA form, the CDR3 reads TGCAGTGCCCCCGTGGCGGGTTCAGATACGCAGTATTTT.

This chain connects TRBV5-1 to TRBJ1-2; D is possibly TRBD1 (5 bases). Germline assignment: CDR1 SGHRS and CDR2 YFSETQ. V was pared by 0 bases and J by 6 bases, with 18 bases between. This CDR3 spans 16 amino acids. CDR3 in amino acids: CASSLEVAGRPDGYTF. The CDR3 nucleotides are TGCGCCAGCAGCTTGGAAGTCGCAGGGCGTCCCGATGGCTACACCTTC.

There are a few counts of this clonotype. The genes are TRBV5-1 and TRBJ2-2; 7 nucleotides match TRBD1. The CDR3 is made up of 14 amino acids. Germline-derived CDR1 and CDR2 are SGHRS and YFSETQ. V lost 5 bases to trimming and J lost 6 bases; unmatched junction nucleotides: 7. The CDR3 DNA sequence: TGCGCCAGCAGAATTGGGACAGTTCCCGGGGAGCTGTTTTTT. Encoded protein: CASRIGTVPGELFF.

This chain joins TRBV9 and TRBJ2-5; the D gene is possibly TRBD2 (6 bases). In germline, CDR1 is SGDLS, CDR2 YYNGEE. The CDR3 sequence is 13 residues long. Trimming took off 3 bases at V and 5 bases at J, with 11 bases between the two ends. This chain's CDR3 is CASSEGLAETQYF. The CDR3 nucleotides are TGTGCCAGCAGCGAGGGACTGGCGGAGACCCAGTACTTC.

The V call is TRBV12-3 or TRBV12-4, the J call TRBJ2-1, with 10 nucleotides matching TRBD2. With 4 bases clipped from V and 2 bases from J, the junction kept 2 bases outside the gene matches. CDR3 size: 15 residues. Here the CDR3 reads CASSSLAGTYNEQFF. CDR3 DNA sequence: TGTGCCAGCAGTTCACTAGCGGGAACCTACAATGAGCAGTTCTTC.

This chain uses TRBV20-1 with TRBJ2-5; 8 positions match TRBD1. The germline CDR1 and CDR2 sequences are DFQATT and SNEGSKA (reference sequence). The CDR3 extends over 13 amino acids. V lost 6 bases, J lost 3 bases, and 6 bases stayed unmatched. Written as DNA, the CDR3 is TGCAGTGCCCCGGGACAGGATGAAGAGACCCAGTACTTC. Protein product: CSAPGQDEETQYF.

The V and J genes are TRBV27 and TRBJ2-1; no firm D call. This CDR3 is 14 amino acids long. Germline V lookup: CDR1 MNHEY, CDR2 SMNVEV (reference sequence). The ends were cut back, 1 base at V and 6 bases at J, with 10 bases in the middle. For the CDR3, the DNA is TGTGCCAGCAGTTTATACCCCTCGGGCAATGAGCAGTTCTTC. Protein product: CASSLYPSGNEQFF.